This T cell receptor (beta chain) was retrieved from a study of blood T cell repertoires in COVID-19. Study background: Both acute and convalescent COVID-19 samples were obtained from the United States, Italy and Spain. Sample material is recorded as cDNA or gDNA derived from T cells, B-cell-depleted T cells, or PBMCs.

This clone came up once. Authors' data handling: Amplifying reference gene primers gave estimates of nucleated cell counts. Libraries were prepared by immunoSEQ multiplex PCR; TCRdb keeps only in-frame clonotypes and omits some of them. D and trimming were read from the DNA, whereas the V and J calls and clone size are those reported in that table. The table includes 150,000 to 200,000 clones, 85% to 90% detected once. Germline CDR1 PRHDT, CDR2 FYEKMQ (reference sequence). This CDR3 region has 12 residues. V lost 0 bases and J lost 10, with 6 bases in between. Sequencing input: peripheral blood. The chain links TRBV13 to TRBJ1-4; D remains unclear. This clonotype was sampled from a woman aged 25 to 39 with active or convalescent COVID-19. CDR3 DNA sequence: TGTGCCAGCAGCTTAGGGTCCGGAAAACTGTTTTTT. It codes for CASSLGSGKLFF.